This T cell receptor beta chain was obtained from a study of Graves' ophthalmopathy and Graves' hyperthyroidism. Study findings and constraints: The model predicted ophthalmopathy progression with roughly 70% sensitivity and around 72% specificity.

Note on this clonotype: The antigen remains unidentified.

Ophthalmopathy was moderately-to-severely active, CAS at least 3, NOSPECS at least 4, lasting under 3 months. PBMCs originated in roughly 10 ml of fresh peripheral blood. RNA served as the template for amplifying TCR beta CDR3 regions. A first-round RT-PCR used HTBI primers, followed by a second-round multiplex PCR. TCRdb re-analysed the multiplex PCR reads in MiXCR, keeping a single row per CDR3 protein. The table shows hundreds of thousands of distinct CDR3 sequences, with 40% occurring only once. The germline gives CDR1 SGDLS, CDR2 YYNGEE. The J segment lost 1 base and the V segment lost 4 bases, leaving 7 bases of the junction unmatched. The CDR3 length is 15 residues.

This sequence joins TRBV9 and TRBJ1-1, with 7 bases lining up with TRBD1. The TCR was taken from an adult man with Graves' ophthalmopathy. Input material: peripheral blood. As DNA, the CDR3 is TGTGCCAGCAGCCCTACACACAGGGGGAACACTGAAGCTTTCTTT. Its protein product is CASSPTHRGNTEAFF.